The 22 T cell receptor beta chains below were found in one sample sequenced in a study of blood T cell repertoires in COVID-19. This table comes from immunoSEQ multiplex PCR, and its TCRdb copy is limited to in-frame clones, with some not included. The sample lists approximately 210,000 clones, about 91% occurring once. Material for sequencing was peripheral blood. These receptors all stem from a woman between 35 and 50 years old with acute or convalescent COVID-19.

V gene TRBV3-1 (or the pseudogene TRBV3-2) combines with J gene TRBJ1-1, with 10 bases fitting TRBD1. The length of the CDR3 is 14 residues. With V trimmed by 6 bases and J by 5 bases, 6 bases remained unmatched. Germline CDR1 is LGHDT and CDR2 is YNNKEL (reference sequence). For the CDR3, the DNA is TGTGCCAGCAGTCGGCGACAGGGGGCAACTGAAGCTTTCTTT. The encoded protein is CASSRRQGATEAFF.

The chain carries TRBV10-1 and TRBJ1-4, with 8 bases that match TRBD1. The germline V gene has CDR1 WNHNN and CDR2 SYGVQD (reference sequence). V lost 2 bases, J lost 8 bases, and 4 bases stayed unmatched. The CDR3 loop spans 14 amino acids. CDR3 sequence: CASSEGQGSEKLFF. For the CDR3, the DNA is TGCGCCAGCAGTGAGGGACAGGGTTCCGAAAAACTGTTTTTT.

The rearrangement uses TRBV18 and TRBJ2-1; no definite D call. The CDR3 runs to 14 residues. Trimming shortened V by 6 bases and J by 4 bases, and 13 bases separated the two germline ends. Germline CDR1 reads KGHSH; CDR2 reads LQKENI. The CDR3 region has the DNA TGTGCCAGCTCGCCGCCCGGGTCATACAATGAGCAGTTCTTC. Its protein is CASSPPGSYNEQFF. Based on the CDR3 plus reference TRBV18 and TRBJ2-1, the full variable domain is NAGVMQNPRHLVRRRGQEARLRCSPMKGHSHVYWYRQLPEEGLKFMVYLQKENIIDESGMPKERFSAEFPKEGPSILRIQQVVRGDSAAYFCASSPPGSYNEQFFGPGTRLTVL.

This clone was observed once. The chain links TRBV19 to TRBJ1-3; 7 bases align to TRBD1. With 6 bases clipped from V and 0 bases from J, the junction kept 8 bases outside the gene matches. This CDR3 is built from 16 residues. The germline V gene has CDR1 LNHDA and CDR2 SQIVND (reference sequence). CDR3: CASRRQGGPSGNTIYF. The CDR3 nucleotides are TGTGCCAGTAGAAGACAGGGCGGTCCCTCTGGAAACACCATATATTTT.

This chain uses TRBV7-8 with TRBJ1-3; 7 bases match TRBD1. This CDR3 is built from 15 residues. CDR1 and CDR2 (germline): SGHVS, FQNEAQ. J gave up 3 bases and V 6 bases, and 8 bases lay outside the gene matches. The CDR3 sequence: CASSPTGLFGNTIYF. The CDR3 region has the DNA TGTGCCAGCAGTCCGACAGGGTTGTTTGGAAACACCATATATTTT.

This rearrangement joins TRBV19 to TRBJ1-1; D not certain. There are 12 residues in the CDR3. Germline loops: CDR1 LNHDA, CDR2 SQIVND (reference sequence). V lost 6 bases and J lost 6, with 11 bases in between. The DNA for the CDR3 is TGTGCCAGTAGCAGTGGAGCATCTGAAGCTTTCTTT. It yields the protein CASSSGASEAFF.

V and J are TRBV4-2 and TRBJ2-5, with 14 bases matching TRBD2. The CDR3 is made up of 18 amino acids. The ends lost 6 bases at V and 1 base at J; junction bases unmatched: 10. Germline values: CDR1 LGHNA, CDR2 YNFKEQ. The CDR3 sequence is CASSLGTGLAGVQETQYF. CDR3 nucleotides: TGTGCCAGCAGTCTCGGGACGGGACTAGCGGGAGTCCAAGAGACCCAGTACTTC.

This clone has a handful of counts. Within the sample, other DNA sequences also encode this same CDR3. The CDR3, as DNA: TGTGCCAGTAGTATAGGGACAGGCAATTCACCCCTCCACTTT. It specifies CASSIGTGNSPLHF. V is TRBV19 and J is TRBJ1-6, with 7 bases identical to TRBD1. The CDR3 extends over 14 amino acids. V shed 1 base and J 7 bases; nucleotides not matched to a gene: 1. CDR1 LNHDA and CDR2 SQIVND come from the germline V gene (reference sequence).

CDR3 protein: CASSSLGGRQETQYF. CDR3 bases: TGTGCCAGCAGCTCTCTGGGAGGCCGCCAAGAGACCCAGTACTTC. J is TRBJ2-5 and V is TRBV5-4; perhaps TRBD2 as D (6 bases). Germline V gives CDR1 SGHNT, CDR2 YYREEE (reference sequence). The CDR3 runs 15 residues. Trimming cost V 3 bases and J 1 base, with 13 bases left between them.

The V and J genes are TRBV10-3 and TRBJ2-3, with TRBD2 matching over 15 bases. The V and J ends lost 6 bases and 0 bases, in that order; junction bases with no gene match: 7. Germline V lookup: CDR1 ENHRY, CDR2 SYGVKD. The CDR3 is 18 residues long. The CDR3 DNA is TGTGCCATCAGAAAAGGACTAGCGGGGGGGCCGAGCACAGATACGCAGTATTTT. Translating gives CAIRKGLAGGPSTDTQYF.

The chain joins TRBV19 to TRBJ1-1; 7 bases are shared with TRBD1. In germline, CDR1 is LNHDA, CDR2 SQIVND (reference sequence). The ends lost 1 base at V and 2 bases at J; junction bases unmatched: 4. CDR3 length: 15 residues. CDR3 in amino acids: CASSIVGGGNTEAFF. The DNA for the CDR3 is TGTGCCAGTAGTATAGTAGGAGGGGGCAACACTGAAGCTTTCTTT.

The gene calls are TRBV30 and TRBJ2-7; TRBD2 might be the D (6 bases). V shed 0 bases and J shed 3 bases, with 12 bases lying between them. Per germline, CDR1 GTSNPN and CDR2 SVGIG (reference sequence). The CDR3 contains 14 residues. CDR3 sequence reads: CAWSVGGSNYEQYV. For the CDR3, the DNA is TGTGCCTGGAGTGTTGGAGGGAGTAACTACGAGCAGTACGTC.

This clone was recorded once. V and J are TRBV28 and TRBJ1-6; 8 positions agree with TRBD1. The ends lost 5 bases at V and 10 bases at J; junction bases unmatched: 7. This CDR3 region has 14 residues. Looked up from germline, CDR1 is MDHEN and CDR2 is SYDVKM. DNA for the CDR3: TGTGCCAGCAGTACGACAGGGGACGGGTCACCCCTCCACTTT. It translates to CASSTTGDGSPLHF.

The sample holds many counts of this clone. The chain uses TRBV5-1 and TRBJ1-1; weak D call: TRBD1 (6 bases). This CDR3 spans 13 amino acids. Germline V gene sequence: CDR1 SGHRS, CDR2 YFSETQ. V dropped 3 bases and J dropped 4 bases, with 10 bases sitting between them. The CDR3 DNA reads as TGCGCCAGCAGCTGGACAGCGGCCACTGAAGCTTTCTTT. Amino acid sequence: CASSWTAATEAFF. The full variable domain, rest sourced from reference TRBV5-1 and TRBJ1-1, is KAGVTQTPRYLIKTRGQQVTLSCSPISGHRSVSWYQQTPGQGLQFLFEYFSETQRNKGNFPGRFSGRQFSNSRSEMNVSTLELGDSALYLCASSWTAATEAFFGQGTRLTVV.

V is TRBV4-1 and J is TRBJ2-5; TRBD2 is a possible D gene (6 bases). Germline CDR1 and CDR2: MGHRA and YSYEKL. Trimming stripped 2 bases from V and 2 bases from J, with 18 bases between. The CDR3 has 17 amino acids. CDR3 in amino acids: CASSQSLGASVQETQYF. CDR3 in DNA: TGCGCCAGCAGCCAATCCCTAGGGGCTAGCGTTCAAGAGACCCAGTACTTC.

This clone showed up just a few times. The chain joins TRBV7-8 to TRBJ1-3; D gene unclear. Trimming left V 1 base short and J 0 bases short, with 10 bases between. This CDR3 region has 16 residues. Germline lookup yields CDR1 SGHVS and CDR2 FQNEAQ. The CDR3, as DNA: TGTGCCAGCAGCTTAGATGCGGGCGGCTCTGGAAACACCATATATTTT. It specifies CASSLDAGGSGNTIYF.

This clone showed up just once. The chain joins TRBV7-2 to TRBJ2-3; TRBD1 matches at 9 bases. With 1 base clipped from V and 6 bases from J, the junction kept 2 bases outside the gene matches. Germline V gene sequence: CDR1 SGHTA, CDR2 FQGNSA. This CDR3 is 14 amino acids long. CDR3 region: CASSLDRGQDTQYF. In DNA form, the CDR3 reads TGTGCCAGCAGCTTAGACAGGGGGCAGGATACGCAGTATTTT.

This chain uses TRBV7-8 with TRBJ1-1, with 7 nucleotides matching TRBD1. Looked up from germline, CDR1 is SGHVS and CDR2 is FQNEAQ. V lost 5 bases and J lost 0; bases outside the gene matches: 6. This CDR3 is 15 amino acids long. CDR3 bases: TGTGCCAGCAGCCTAGACAGGGCTTTGAACACTGAAGCTTTCTTT. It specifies CASSLDRALNTEAFF.

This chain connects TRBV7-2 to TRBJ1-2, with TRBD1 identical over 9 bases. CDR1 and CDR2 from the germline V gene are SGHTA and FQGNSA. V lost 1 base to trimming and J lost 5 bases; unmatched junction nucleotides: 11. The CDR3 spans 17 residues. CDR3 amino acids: CASSLGLLRDREYGYTF. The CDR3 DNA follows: TGTGCCAGCAGCTTAGGGTTACTCCGGGACAGGGAGTATGGCTACACCTTC.

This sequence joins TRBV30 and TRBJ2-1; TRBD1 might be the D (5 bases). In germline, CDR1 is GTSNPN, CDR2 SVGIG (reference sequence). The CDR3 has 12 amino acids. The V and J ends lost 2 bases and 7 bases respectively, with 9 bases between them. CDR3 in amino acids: CAWSPRGNEQFF. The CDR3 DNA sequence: TGTGCCTGGAGTCCTAGGGGTAATGAGCAGTTCTTC.

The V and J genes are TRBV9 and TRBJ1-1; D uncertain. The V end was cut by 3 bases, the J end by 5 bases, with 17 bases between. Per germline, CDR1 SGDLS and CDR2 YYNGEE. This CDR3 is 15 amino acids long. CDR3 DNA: TGTGCCAGCAGCGCCCGACATGGAGGCACAACTGAAGCTTTCTTT. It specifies CASSARHGGTTEAFF.

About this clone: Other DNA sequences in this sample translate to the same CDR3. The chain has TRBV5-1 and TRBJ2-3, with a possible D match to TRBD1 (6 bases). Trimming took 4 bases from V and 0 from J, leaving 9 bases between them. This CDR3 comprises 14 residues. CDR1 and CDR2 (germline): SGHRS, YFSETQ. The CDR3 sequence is CASSGGQSTDTQYF. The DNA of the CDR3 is TGCGCCAGCAGCGGAGGACAGAGCACAGATACGCAGTATTTT.